This record covers a single TCR beta chain. Its antigen has not been determined. No clone much larger than this one lies a single base away; base qualities are absent. This same CDR3 is encoded by further DNA sequences in the sample. These data originate in a study of T cell responses to AZD1222 COVID-19 vaccine (dated by TCRdb to the early 2020s). For the wider study: Because spike-specific TCR depth and breadth did not differ between the two schedules, AZD1222 recipients who got a second dose at roughly 4 weeks were pooled with those who got a second dose at roughly 12 weeks. Trial participants were enrolled into age subgroups of 18-55, 56-69 and 70-plus years, which contained approximately 150, 28 and 58 TCR-sequenced participants, respectively. A total of more than 230 trial participants underwent TCR sequencing, of whom roughly 210 had received two doses of AZD1222 and about 25 had received two doses of the MenACWY control vaccine. Study-wide findings and limitations: Nearly half of unique spike-specific TCRs reportedly recognized epitopes outside regions mutated in the B.1.351 and B.1.1.7 variants. Because no samples from the day 14 peak response were available, repertoires could be characterized only after the peak T cell response. Participants were mostly white British, with more females than males. The authors suggested clonal diversity may have been underestimated. The whole spike protein was spanned by vaccine-associated CD4 TCRs, and dominant responses were seen in regions 160-218 and 743-854. In the small 56-69-year group, the increase in depth fell short of significance, most likely because of low power. Conclusions about previously exposed vaccinees are limited because only a handful of AZD1222 recipients were SARS-CoV-2 seropositive at baseline. Spike-specific TCR breadth and depth rose significantly after two AZD1222 doses compared with day 0 and with MenACWY recipients.

The CDR3 regions of human TCRbeta chains were analyzed by immunosequencing. Processing in the source paper ran as follows. TCRs in the repertoires were matched against a reference library of SARS-CoV-2-specific TCRs that had been generated with the MIRA antigen-specificity platform. Breadth meant the fraction of unique TCRs that were SARS-CoV-2-associated, whereas depth meant the fraction of total T cells that were SARS-CoV-2-associated. Using the MIRA data, each spike-specific TCR was mapped to the spike region that the TCR reacts to and placed in a CD4 or CD8 class. Log10-transformed breadth and depth values were compared by one-way ANOVA with Sidak's multiple comparisons tests. TCRdb obtained this table from immuneACCESS and retained in-frame rearrangements with V and J assigned. These tables miss some clones; where compared with another copy, unresolved V genes account for less than half of the shortfall, and the remainder is unexplained. V and J calls and clone size follow that table, whereas D and trimming were derived from the DNA. The sample table lists roughly 120,000 clones, less than 90% of them with a count of one. Together, the top ten hold 6.5% to 9% of the sample.

V is clipped by 6 bases and J by 0 bases, and the sequence between their germline boundaries is 3 bases long. CDR1 and CDR2 are read off the germline V gene as ENHRY and SYGVKD. The CDR3 spans 11 residues, from the cysteine through the phenylalanine. CDR3 DNA is the only sequence kept; it has 33 bases, read in frame from the first base. What the time point label conveys for this sample: baseline before first vaccination. Vaccinee samples were obtained from the UK trials COV001 and COV002, which included a single-blind randomized controlled phase 2/3 trial of AZD1222 (ChAdOx1 nCoV-19) in healthy adults. Trial participant PBMC samples were collected at day 0 and day 28 after the second dose for TCRbeta chain sequencing.

This receptor was identified in an adult in good health. The rearrangement joined TRBV10-3 to TRBJ2-7, with the D segment identity uncertain. The sequenced sample was peripheral blood, obtained on day 0 of AZD1222 vaccination. CDR3 sequence: CAIRSSYEQYF. The DNA sequence follows: TGTGCCATCAGGAGCTCCTACGAGCAGTACTTC.